The 16 T cell receptor beta chains presented below share a single source sample, sequenced in a study of CD8 T cells in Susac syndrome. It was with random hexamers that about 0.45 to 1 ug RNA was reverse transcribed. TCRdb processed the immunoSEQ multiplex PCR reads anew with MiXCR; each CDR3 protein has one entry. The sample includes 250,000 to 300,000 distinct CDR3 sequences, about 88% seen only once; the top ten take over 0.095%. Sequences were obtained from CD8+ T cells from PBMCs. The receptors originated from a human donor with multiple sclerosis.

This chain uses TRBV12-3 or TRBV12-4 with TRBJ2-5; D may correspond to TRBD1 or TRBD2 (5 bases each). V was trimmed by 2 bases and J by 4 bases, leaving 14 bases between them. The CDR3 totals 15 residues. CDR3 nucleotide sequence: TGTGCCAGCAGTTTAAAAAACGGGGCGGGAGAGACCCAGTACTTC. As protein: CASSLKNGAGETQYF.

The chain recombines TRBV9 with TRBJ1-1, with a tentative D call TRBD1 (5 bases). Germline loops: CDR1 SGDLS, CDR2 YYNGEE. There are 15 residues in the CDR3. V lost 1 base to trimming and J lost 1 base, with 11 bases between them. CDR3 in DNA: TGTGCCAGCAGCGTATATGTGCAGGGGAACACTGAAGCTTTCTTT. Protein: CASSVYVQGNTEAFF.

The chain recombines TRBV30 with TRBJ2-1; the D gene is possibly TRBD1 (6 bases). The ends were cut back, 0 bases at V and 2 bases at J, with 17 bases in the middle. Germline V gene sequence: CDR1 GTSNPN, CDR2 SVGIG (reference sequence). The CDR3 runs 17 residues. The CDR3 DNA sequence: TGTGCCTGGAGTGTACGGAGGCAGGGGAGCCCCTACAATGAGCAGTTCTTC. This sequence encodes CAWSVRRQGSPYNEQFF.

The chain recombines TRBV29-1 with TRBJ1-5; D ambiguous. Trimming removed 7 bases from V and 3 bases from J, with 10 bases in between. The germline CDR1 and CDR2 sequences are SQVTM and ANQGSEA. The CDR3 has 12 amino acids. The chain's CDR3 is CSAQVDNQPQHF. In DNA, the CDR3 is TGCAGCGCCCAAGTTGACAATCAGCCCCAGCATTTT.

This chain links TRBV20-1 with TRBJ2-7, with D possibly TRBD1 on 6 matching bases. The germline V gene has CDR1 DFQATT and CDR2 SNEGSKA (reference sequence). Deletions cut 1 base from V and 1 base from J, with 20 bases between. This CDR3 contains 17 residues. The CDR3 DNA is TGCAGTGCTAGAGCTATAGTACAGGGAAAGTCATCCTACGAGCAGTACTTC. Its protein product is CSARAIVQGKSSYEQYF.

The rearrangement links TRBV27 to TRBJ1-2; D is ambiguous. The CDR3 has 16 residues. Trimming took 3 bases from V and 4 from J, leaving 18 bases between them. Germline V gene data show CDR1 as MNHEY and CDR2 as SMNVEV (reference sequence). CDR3 protein: CASSFSPLGMGYGYTF. DNA of the CDR3: TGTGCCAGCAGTTTTTCGCCCCTGGGGATGGGCTATGGCTACACCTTC.

This clonotype has just a few counts. The V gene is TRBV13, the J gene TRBJ2-7, with D possibly called TRBD1 or TRBD2 (5 bases each). This CDR3 comprises 16 residues. Trimming shortened V by 1 base and J by 3 bases, and 16 bases separated the two germline ends. Germline V lookup: CDR1 PRHDT, CDR2 FYEKMQ (reference sequence). The CDR3 loop reads CASSLAGTAYGYEQYF. The DNA for the CDR3 is TGTGCCAGCAGCTTAGCGGGGACGGCCTACGGCTACGAGCAGTACTTC. The full variable domain, with the rest looked up from reference TRBV13 and TRBJ2-7, is AAGVIQSPRHLIKEKRETATLKCYPIPRHDTVYWYQQGPGQDPQFLISFYEKMQSDKGSIPDRFSAQQFSDYHSELNMSSLELGDSALYFCASSLAGTAYGYEQYFGPGTRLTVT.

This chain joins TRBV20-1 and TRBJ2-1; TRBD2 matches 14 bases. Trimming took 2 bases from V and 7 from J; bases not matched to a gene: 10. CDR1 is DFQATT, CDR2 SNEGSKA, per germline (reference sequence). The CDR3 covers 17 residues. The CDR3 DNA is TGCAGTGCTAGACCGGTGGGGACTAGCGGGAGTCAAAATGAGCAGTTCTTC. Translated, it gives CSARPVGTSGSQNEQFF.

The chain uses TRBV29-1 and TRBJ1-1; 7 positions agree with TRBD1. V dropped 3 bases and J dropped 4; count of bases not matched to a gene: 5. The CDR3 length is 13 residues. Germline V gene data show CDR1 as SQVTM and CDR2 as ANQGSEA. The chain's CDR3 is CSVDGGDSTEAFF. As DNA, the CDR3 is TGCAGCGTTGACGGAGGGGACAGCACTGAAGCTTTCTTT.

The V gene is TRBV12-3 or TRBV12-4, the J gene TRBJ2-2; D is unclear. This CDR3 spans 11 amino acids. The V end lost 3 bases, the J end lost 9 bases, and 5 bases lay between the germline ends. CDR3 sequence: CASSLTRELFF. The CDR3 coding sequence is TGTGCCAGCAGTTTGACGAGGGAGCTGTTTTTT.

This chain links TRBV5-1 with TRBJ2-5; 13 nucleotides agree with TRBD2. Germline V gene lookup returns CDR1 SGHRS and CDR2 YFSETQ. The CDR3 loop spans 18 amino acids. Unmatched junction bases numbered 11, after V lost 1 base and J lost 5 bases. The CDR3 bases are TGCGCCAGCAGCTTGTCGCTCGCCGGGACTAGCGGGACGGAGACCCAGTACTTC. This gives the protein CASSLSLAGTSGTETQYF.

This rearrangement joins TRBV12-5 to TRBJ1-4; TRBD1 agrees at 7 bases. From germline, CDR1 is LGHNT and CDR2 FRNRAP. Germline trimming cut 2 bases from V and 5 bases from J; bases unmatched to any gene: 11. CDR3 size: 17 residues. The CDR3 sequence is CASGLNTLTGVNEKLFF. The CDR3 DNA is TGTGCTAGTGGTTTGAACACCCTTACAGGGGTGAATGAAAAACTGTTTTTT.

This clonotype was observed once. The CDR3 sequence: CASSYGEYNEQFF. The CDR3 coding sequence is TGTGCCAGCAGTTACGGAGAATACAATGAGCAGTTCTTC. The chain links TRBV6-5 to TRBJ2-1, with D unclear. This CDR3 spans 13 amino acids. Per germline, CDR1 MNHEY and CDR2 SVGAGI. Trimming stripped 2 bases from V and 4 bases from J, with 6 bases between.

The chain is built from TRBV7-6 and TRBJ2-1; 9 bases map to TRBD2. Germline lookup yields CDR1 SGHVS and CDR2 FNYEAQ. The length of the CDR3 is 16 residues. V shed 3 bases, J shed 8 bases, and the junction held 11 bases outside the gene matches. CDR3 coding DNA: TGTGCCAGCAGCTTGGGGGGAGGCGGGAGGGCCGATGAGCAGTTCTTC. Its protein product is CASSLGGGGRADEQFF.

V and J are TRBV9 and TRBJ2-2; D is undetermined. This CDR3 has 15 residues. Germline CDR1 is SGDLS and CDR2 is YYNGEE. V lost 7 bases and J 1 base, leaving 14 bases between the germline ends. The CDR3 is CASGRGSVNTGELFF. The CDR3, as DNA: TGTGCCAGCGGCCGTGGATCGGTGAACACCGGGGAGCTGTTTTTT.

The rearrangement joins TRBV6-5 to TRBJ2-1; D is tentatively TRBD1 or TRBD2 (6 bases each). This CDR3 comprises 15 residues. The germline V and J ends were trimmed by 8 bases and 10 bases, with 24 bases remaining between them. Germline V CDR1 and CDR2: MNHEY, SVGAGI. CDR3 nucleotide sequence: TGTGCCAGCGGGCCGTTTGGAGGGGGACTGGGGGAGCAGTTCTTC. Protein sequence: CASGPFGGGLGEQFF.